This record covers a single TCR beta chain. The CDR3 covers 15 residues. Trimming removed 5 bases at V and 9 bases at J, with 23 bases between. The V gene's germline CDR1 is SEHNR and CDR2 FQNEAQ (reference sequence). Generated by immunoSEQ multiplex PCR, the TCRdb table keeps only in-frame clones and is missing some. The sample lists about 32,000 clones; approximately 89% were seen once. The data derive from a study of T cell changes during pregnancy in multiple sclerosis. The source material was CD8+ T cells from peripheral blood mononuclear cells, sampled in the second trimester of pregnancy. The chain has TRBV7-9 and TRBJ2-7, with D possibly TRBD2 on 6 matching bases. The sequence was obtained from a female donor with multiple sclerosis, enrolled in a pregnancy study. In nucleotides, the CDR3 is TGTGCCAGCAGCCCGGGAGTTGATTTTGTCGTTGGGCAGTACTTC. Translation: CASSPGVDFVVGQYF.